Listed below are T cell receptor beta chains from one sample, sequenced in a study of cytomegalovirus exposure and HLA in healthy donors. The protocol was immunoSEQ multiplex PCR, while the TCRdb copy is restricted to in-frame clones and leaves out a portion. The sample consists of roughly 190,000 clones, 73% of them appearing once. Sequencing was done on a sample of PBMCs. The source is a woman under 40 in good health and CMV-seronegative. The CDR3 runs from the conserved cysteine through the conserved F or W. Clone size is not always given. Where it is, it says once, few, many or a class for expanded clones.

v_call	j_call	clone_size	cdr3_aa
TRBV18	TRBJ1-6	few	CASSPSGAGGNSPLHF
TRBV19	TRBJ2-6	NA	CASSGTHSSGANVLTF
TRBV7-9	TRBJ2-7	NA	CASSPRTSLYEQYF
TRBV7-9	TRBJ2-7	once	CASSSPLGGGYEQYF
TRBV19	TRBJ2-7	NA	CASSILGTAYEQYF
TRBV6-5	TRBJ1-2	NA	CASSYAGSNYGYTF
TRBV19	TRBJ2-6	NA	CASTPLANRGTAGANVLTF
TRBV7-2	TRBJ2-7	few	CASSLNPSRTGDFYEQYF
TRBV15	TRBJ2-1	once	CATSRELAGASYNEQFF
TRBV5-1	TRBJ1-2	NA	CASSFGSNYGYTF
TRBV25-1	TRBJ2-1	NA	CASTITGQAYNEQFF
TRBV6-5	TRBJ1-6	once	CASRAGGIYNSPLHF
TRBV7-6	TRBJ2-3	NA	CASSLGGRQPTDTQYF
TRBV4-2	TRBJ2-3	NA	CASSQVRREDGHTQYF
TRBV6-6	TRBJ2-1	NA	CATSSGNNEQFF
TRBV4-1	TRBJ1-4	NA	CASSQEGRIDLFLEKLFF